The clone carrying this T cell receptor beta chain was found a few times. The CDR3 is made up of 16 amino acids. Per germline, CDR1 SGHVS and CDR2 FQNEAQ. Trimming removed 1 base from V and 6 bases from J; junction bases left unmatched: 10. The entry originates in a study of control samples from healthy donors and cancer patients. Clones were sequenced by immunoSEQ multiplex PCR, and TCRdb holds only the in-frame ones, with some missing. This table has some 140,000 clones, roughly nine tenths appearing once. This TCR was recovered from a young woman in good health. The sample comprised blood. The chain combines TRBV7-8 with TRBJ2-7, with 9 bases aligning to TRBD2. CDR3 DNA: TGTGCCAGCAGCTTAGGGGGAGCGGGAGGCCGCGGCGAGCAGTACTTC. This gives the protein CASSLGGAGGRGEQYF. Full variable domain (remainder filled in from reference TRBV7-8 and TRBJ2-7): GAGVSQSPRYKVAKRGQDVALRCDPISGHVSLFWYQQALGQGPEFLTYFQNEAQLDKSGLPSDRFFAERPEGSVSTLKIQRTQQEDSAVYLCASSLGGAGGRGEQYFGPGTRLTVT.